The text below deals with one T cell receptor beta chain. Its cognate antigen is unknown. The CDR3 totals 15 residues. Germline V lookup: CDR1 MDHEN, CDR2 SYDVKM. V was trimmed by 4 bases and J by 5 bases, leaving 17 bases between them. The PCR was carried out with 60 Vbeta primers and 13 Jbeta primers. TCRdb's copy holds only in-frame clones and misses some; the assay was immunoSEQ multiplex PCR. Of 180,000 or so clones in the sample, roughly 80% were seen once. The entry originates in a study of cytomegalovirus exposure and HLA in healthy donors. Study observations and caveats: Reported performance of the classifier showed diagnosis of cytomegalovirus status with high specificity and sensitivity.

The rearrangement links TRBV28 to TRBJ1-1; D is unclear. Sequenced sample: PBMCs. This sequence originates from a woman aged 40-49 years in good health and CMV-seropositive. CDR3 in DNA: TGTGCCAGCAGTTCCCTGGGTGAGGTTGAGACTGAAGCTTTCTTT. Protein product: CASSSLGEVETEAFF. Complete variable domain (other parts from reference TRBV28 and TRBJ1-1): DVKVTQSSRYLVKRTGEKVFLECVQDMDHENMFWYRQDPGLGLRLIYFSYDVKMKEKGDIPEGYSVSREKKERFSLILESASTNQTSMYLCASSSLGEVETEAFFGQGTRLTVV.